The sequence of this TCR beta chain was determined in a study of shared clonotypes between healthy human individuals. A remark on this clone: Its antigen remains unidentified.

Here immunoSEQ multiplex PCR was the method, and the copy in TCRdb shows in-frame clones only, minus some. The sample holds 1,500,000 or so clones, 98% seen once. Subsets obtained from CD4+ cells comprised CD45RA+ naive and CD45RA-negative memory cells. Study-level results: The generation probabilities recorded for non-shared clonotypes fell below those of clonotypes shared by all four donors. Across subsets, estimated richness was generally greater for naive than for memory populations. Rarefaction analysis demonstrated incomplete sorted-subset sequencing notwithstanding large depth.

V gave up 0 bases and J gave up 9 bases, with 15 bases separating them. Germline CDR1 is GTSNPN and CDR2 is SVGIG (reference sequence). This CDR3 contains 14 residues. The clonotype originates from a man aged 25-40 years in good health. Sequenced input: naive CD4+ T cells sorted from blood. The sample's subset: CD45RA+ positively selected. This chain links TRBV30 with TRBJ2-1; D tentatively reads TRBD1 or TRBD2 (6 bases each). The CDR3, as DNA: TGTGCCTGGAGTGTACTTCGGACAGCGGGTGAGCAGTTCTTC. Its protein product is CAWSVLRTAGEQFF. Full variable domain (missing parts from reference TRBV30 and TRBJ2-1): SQTIHQWPATLVQPVGSPLSLECTVEGTSNPNLYWYRQAAGRGLQLLFYSVGIGQISSEVPQNLSASRPQDRQFILSSKKLLLSDSGFYLCAWSVLRTAGEQFFGPGTRLTVL.